These T cell receptor beta chains were read from a single sample in a study of cytomegalovirus exposure and HLA in healthy donors. Sequenced by immunoSEQ multiplex PCR; TCRdb stores in-frame clones only, minus some. Counted here are under 170,000 clones, 55% to 80% occurring once; the ten biggest clones make up 7% to 8.5%. Sequenced: PBMCs. These receptors were obtained from a woman aged 60 to 75 in good health and CMV-seropositive. CDR3s include the opening cysteine and the closing phenylalanine or tryptophan. D genes are given only for firm matches. Rows may omit the clone size; those that give it use once, few, many or a size class.

TGTGCCAGCAGTTTCGATTGGACAGGGGGAACCGGGGAGCTGTTTTTT CASSFDWTGGTGELFF NA TRBD1 TRBV27 16 TRBJ2-2
TGTGCCAGCAGTTACCCTGACAGTAACTATGGCTACACCTTC CASSYPDSNYGYTF few NA TRBV6-6 14 TRBJ1-2
TGTGCCAGCGGCGGGAGGAGCGTGTACAATGAGCAGTTCTTC CASGGRSVYNEQFF NA TRBD2 TRBV9 14 TRBJ2-1
TGTGCCAGCAGCTTAACTCGGTATGACGAGCAGTACTTC CASSLTRYDEQYF NA NA TRBV7-3 13 TRBJ2-7
TGTGCCAGCAGCCAAACCGGGACAGGGATGCTGCCCCAGCATTTT CASSQTGTGMLPQHF NA TRBD1 TRBV28 15 TRBJ1-5
TGTGCCAGCAGTCGAGAGTACAGGGAAGTTCGTGGCTACACCTTC CASSREYREVRGYTF NA NA TRBV11-1 15 TRBJ1-2
TGTGCCAGCAGCTTAAGTCCAGGGCTTAATACGCAGTATTTT CASSLSPGLNTQYF NA NA TRBV7-2 14 TRBJ2-3
TGTGCCAGCACCAGAACTAGCTCTGGGGCCAACGTCCTGACTTTC CASTRTSSGANVLTF NA NA TRBV6-1 15 TRBJ2-6
TGCGCCAGCAGCCCGGACAGGAACTATGGCTACACCTTC CASSPDRNYGYTF NA TRBD1 TRBV4-1 13 TRBJ1-2
TGTGCCAGCAGTGGGTACAGCCGCAATCAGCCCCAGCATTTT CASSGYSRNQPQHF NA NA TRBV2 14 TRBJ1-5